This T cell receptor (beta chain) stems from a study of OX40 agonist ivuxolimab in advanced cancers. Study context: Given to patients was ivuxolimab, an agonistic anti-OX40 (CD134) antibody. Study-wide findings and caveats: Expanded clones tended on average to be more numerous among CD8+ T cells than CD4+.

Produced via immunoSEQ multiplex PCR; TCRdb's table is partial and in-frame only. This sample has some 72,000 clones, with around 91% found just once. In this sample, this clone turned up a few times. Its antigen is still unknown. This CDR3 has 14 amino acids. CDR1 and CDR2 from the germline V gene are SGHRS and YFSETQ. V shed 4 bases and J shed 8 bases, with 18 bases lying between them. Systemic immunosuppression or a history of autoimmune disease excluded patients. The TCR was taken from an adult with an advanced solid tumor such as melanoma, head and neck, liver or kidney cancer. This chain joins TRBV5-1 and TRBJ1-2; unclear D gene. This material consisted of CD4+ or CD8+ T cells sorted from blood, taken in a trial of the OX40 agonist ivuxolimab. The CDR3 loop reads CASSEGPWSDGYTF. The CDR3 DNA is TGCGCCAGCAGCGAAGGACCGTGGTCTGACGGCTACACCTTC.